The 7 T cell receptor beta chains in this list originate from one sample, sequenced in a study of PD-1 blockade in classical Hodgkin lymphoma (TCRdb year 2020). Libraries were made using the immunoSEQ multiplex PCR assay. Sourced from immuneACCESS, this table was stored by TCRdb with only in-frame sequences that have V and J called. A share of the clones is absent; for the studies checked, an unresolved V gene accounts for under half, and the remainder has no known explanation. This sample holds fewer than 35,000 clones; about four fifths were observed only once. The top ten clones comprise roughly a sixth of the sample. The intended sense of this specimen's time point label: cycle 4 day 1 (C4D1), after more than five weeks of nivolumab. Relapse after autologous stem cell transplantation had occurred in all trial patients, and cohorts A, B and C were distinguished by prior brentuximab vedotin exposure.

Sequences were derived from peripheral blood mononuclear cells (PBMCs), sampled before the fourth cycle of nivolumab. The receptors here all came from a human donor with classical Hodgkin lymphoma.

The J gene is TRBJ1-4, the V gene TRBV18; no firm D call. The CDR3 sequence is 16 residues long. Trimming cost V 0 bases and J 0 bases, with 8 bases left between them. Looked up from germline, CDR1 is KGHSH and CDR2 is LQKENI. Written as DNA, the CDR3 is TGTGCCAGCTCACCACCGAACCGGGCAACTAATGAAAAACTGTTTTTT. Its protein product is CASSPPNRATNEKLFF.

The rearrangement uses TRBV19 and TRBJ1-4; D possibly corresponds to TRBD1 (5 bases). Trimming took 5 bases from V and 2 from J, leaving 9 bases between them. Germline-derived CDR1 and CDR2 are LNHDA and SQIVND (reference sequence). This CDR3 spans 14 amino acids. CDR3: CASSLTATNEKLFF. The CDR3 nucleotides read TGTGCCAGTAGTCTGACAGCCACTAATGAAAAACTGTTTTTT. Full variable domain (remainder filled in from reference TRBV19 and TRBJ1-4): DGGITQSPKYLFRKEGQNVTLSCEQNLNHDAMYWYRQDPGQGLRLIYYSQIVNDFQKGDIAEGYSVSREKKESFPLTVTSAQKNPTAFYLCASSLTATNEKLFFGSGTQLSVL.

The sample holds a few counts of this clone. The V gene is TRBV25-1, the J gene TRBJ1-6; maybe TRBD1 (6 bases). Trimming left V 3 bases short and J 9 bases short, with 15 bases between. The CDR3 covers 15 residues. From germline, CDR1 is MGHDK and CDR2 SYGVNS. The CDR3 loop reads CASSDLVQGGSPLHF. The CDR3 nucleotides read TGTGCCAGCAGTGATTTGGTACAGGGCGGTTCACCCCTCCACTTT.

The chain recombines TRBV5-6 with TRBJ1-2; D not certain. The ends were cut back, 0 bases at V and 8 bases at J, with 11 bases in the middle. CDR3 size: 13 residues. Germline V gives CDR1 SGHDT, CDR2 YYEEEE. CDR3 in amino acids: CASSLADSGGYTF. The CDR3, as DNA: TGTGCCAGCAGCTTGGCCGACTCAGGAGGCTACACCTTC.

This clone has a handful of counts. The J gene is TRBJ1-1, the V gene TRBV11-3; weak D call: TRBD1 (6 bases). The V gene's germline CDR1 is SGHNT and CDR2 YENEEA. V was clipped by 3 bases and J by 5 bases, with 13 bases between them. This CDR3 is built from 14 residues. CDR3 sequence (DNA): TGTGCCAGCAGCTTGACTACAGGGTTGACTGAAGCTTTCTTT. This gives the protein CASSLTTGLTEAFF.

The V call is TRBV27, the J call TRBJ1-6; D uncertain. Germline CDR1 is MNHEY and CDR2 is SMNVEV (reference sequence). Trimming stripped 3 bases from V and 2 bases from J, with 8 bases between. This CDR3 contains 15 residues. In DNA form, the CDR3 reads TGTGCCAGCAGTTTGCTGGTAGCCTATAATTCACCCCTCCACTTT. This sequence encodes CASSLLVAYNSPLHF.

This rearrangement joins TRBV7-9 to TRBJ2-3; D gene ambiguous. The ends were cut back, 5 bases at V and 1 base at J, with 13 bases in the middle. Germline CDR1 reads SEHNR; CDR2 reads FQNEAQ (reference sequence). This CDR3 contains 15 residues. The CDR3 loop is CASSPRTAGTDTQYF. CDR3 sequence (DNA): TGTGCCAGCAGCCCGAGGACCGCCGGCACAGATACGCAGTATTTT. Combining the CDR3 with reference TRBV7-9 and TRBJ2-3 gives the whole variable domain DTGVSQNPRHKITKRGQNVTFRCDPISEHNRLYWYRQTLGQGPEFLTYFQNEAQLEKSRLLSDRFSAERPKGSFSTLEIQRTEQGDSAMYLCASSPRTAGTDTQYFGPGTRLTVL.